The 7 T cell receptor beta chains below come from one sample, sequenced in a study of blood T cell repertoires in COVID-19. Measured with immunoSEQ multiplex PCR; TCRdb has only the in-frame clones, and not every one. The table lists some 70,000 clones, approximately 90% of them singletons. Sequenced: peripheral blood. The source is a woman older than 75 with active COVID-19.

The chain uses TRBV6-2 or TRBV6-3 and TRBJ2-1; D perhaps matches TRBD1 (5 bases). Germline values: CDR1 MNHEY, CDR2 SVGEGT. The CDR3 contains 10 residues. V lost 5 bases and J 9 bases, leaving 5 bases between the germline ends. The CDR3 sequence: CASSRGEQFF. Here the CDR3 DNA reads TGTGCCAGCAGTAGGGGTGAGCAGTTCTTC.

The chain carries TRBV6-2 or TRBV6-3 and TRBJ1-2; 12 bases map to TRBD1. CDR1 and CDR2 (germline): MNHEY, SVGEGT. The CDR3 contains 18 residues. V lost 5 bases to trimming and J lost 0 bases; unmatched junction nucleotides: 10. The DNA for the CDR3 is TGTGCCAGCAGTGGGACAGGGGGCGGAGAATCAACTAACTATGGCTACACCTTC. Translating it yields CASSGTGGGESTNYGYTF.

V is TRBV28 and J is TRBJ1-2, with 8 bases lining up with TRBD1. Germline V gene sequence: CDR1 MDHEN, CDR2 SYDVKM. V was clipped by 4 bases and J by 8 bases; unmatched bases: 18. The CDR3 has 17 amino acids. The CDR3 protein is CASSSFRQGSWSRGYTF. As DNA, the CDR3 is TGTGCCAGCAGTTCATTTCGACAGGGGAGTTGGTCGAGAGGCTACACCTTC.

The rearrangement links TRBV19 to TRBJ1-2; D is perhaps TRBD1 (6 bases). V lost 3 bases and J lost 2, with 13 bases in between. This CDR3 has 15 amino acids. Germline V gives CDR1 LNHDA, CDR2 SQIVND (reference sequence). CDR3 in DNA: TGTGCCAGTAGTATCGGCAGGGGTGGAAACTATGGCTACACCTTC. Translation gives CASSIGRGGNYGYTF.

This chain joins TRBV7-8 and TRBJ2-1; D may be TRBD2 (5 bases). The CDR3 length is 14 residues. The germline gives CDR1 SGHVS, CDR2 FQNEAQ. The V end lost 6 bases, the J end lost 8 bases, and 17 bases lay between the germline ends. The CDR3 loop is CASSWETQLDEQFF. The CDR3 DNA follows: TGTGCCAGCAGTTGGGAGACGCAGCTCGATGAGCAGTTCTTC.

The chain couples TRBV7-8 to TRBJ2-7, with a possible D match to TRBD1 (6 bases). The CDR3 length is 17 residues. The V end was cut by 2 bases, the J end by 0 bases, with 17 bases between. The germline CDR1 and CDR2 sequences are SGHVS and FQNEAQ. CDR3 residues: CASSLSGVLRSSYEQYF. CDR3 nucleotide sequence: TGTGCCAGCAGCTTATCAGGGGTCCTTAGAAGCTCCTACGAGCAGTACTTC.

The V and J genes are TRBV6-8 and TRBJ1-3; 8 nucleotides agree with TRBD1. The CDR3 is 15 residues long. V gave up 7 bases and J gave up 1 base; unmatched junction bases: 6. CDR1 and CDR2 from the germline V gene are MNHGY and SAAAGT. The CDR3: CASNVQGDSGNTIYF. The CDR3 nucleotides read TGTGCCAGCAATGTACAGGGGGATTCTGGAAACACCATATATTTT.